Presented here are 14 T cell receptor beta chains from one specimen sequenced in a study of T-cell reconstitution after alpha-beta-depleted transplantation in children. Molecular barcoding with unique molecular identifiers was used for the TCRbeta library. TCRdb ran MiXCR on the PCR reads and lists one entry per CDR3 protein. The repertoire includes 150,000 to 250,000 distinct CDR3 sequences, about 6% of them detected once, and about 4.4% sits in the top ten. This sample comprised PBMCs, obtained before TCRalphabeta/CD19-depleted stem cell transplant. Receptors originate from a girl in the first two years of life with combined immunodeficiency, due to receive a stem cell transplant.

This clonotype was picked up many times. The chain couples TRBV6-1 to TRBJ2-1; D is perhaps TRBD2 (7 bases). V lost 6 bases to trimming and J lost 2 bases, with 20 bases between them. Germline V gives CDR1 MNHNS, CDR2 SASEGT. The CDR3 has 17 amino acids. This CDR3 reads CASRGSGGGHAYNEQFF. The DNA for the CDR3 is TGTGCCAGCAGGGGTAGTGGGGGGGGCCATGCCTACAATGAGCAGTTCTTC.

This chain links TRBV7-6 with TRBJ2-3; D is uncertain. CDR1 SGHVS and CDR2 FNYEAQ come from the germline V gene. The CDR3 length is 15 residues. V was cut by 5 bases and J by 4 bases, with 16 bases left in between. The CDR3 spells CASSRLPDRSDTQYF. Written as DNA, the CDR3 is TGTGCCAGCAGCCGCCTCCCGGACCGTTCAGATACGCAGTATTTT.

This clonotype was detected ten times or more. CDR3 in DNA: TGTGCCAGCGCCTACACCGTCGATGAGCAGTTCTTC. Amino acid sequence: CASAYTVDEQFF. The chain links TRBV9 to TRBJ2-1, with D uncertain. Germline V gene data show CDR1 as SGDLS and CDR2 as YYNGEE. The CDR3 runs to 12 residues. Trimming shortened V by 7 bases and J by 8 bases, and 13 bases separated the two germline ends. The variable domain in full, with the rest retrieved from reference TRBV9 and TRBJ2-1, is DSGVTQTPKHLITATGQRVTLRCSPRSGDLSVYWYQQSLDQGLQFLIQYYNGEERAKGNILERFSAQQFPDLHSELNLSSLELGDSALYFCASAYTVDEQFFGPGTRLTVL.

The table lists this clonotype with many counts. The rearrangement uses TRBV20-1 and TRBJ2-3, with D perhaps matching TRBD1 or TRBD2 (5 bases each). Germline-derived CDR1 and CDR2 are DFQATT and SNEGSKA (reference sequence). The CDR3 totals 14 residues. The germline V and J ends were trimmed by 5 bases and 1 base, with 13 bases remaining between them. CDR3 protein: CSARIRDRTDTQYF. CDR3 nucleotide sequence: TGCAGTGCTCGAATCCGGGACCGCACAGATACGCAGTATTTT.

As concerns this clonotype: Given a much more abundant clone one base away, this may be a read error. V usage is TRBV27 and J usage is TRBJ2-3, with D perhaps TRBD2 (6 bases). Trimming removed 3 bases from V and 6 bases from J, with 10 bases in between. The germline CDR1 and CDR2 sequences are MNHEY and SMNVEV (reference sequence). The CDR3 covers 13 residues. Written as DNA, the CDR3 is TGTGCCAGCAGTTTCCTAGCGTGCGATACGCAGTATTTT. Its protein is CASSFLACDTQYF.

This clonotype has a count of ten or more. The rearrangement joins TRBV12-3 or TRBV12-4 to TRBJ2-7; D is unresolved. V dropped 3 bases and J dropped 3 bases, with 21 bases sitting between them. The CDR3 loop spans 17 amino acids. The CDR3 DNA is TGTGCCAGCAGTTTTAACCCCCGGGCCCCAAGGGACTACGAGCAGTACTTC. Protein sequence: CASSFNPRAPRDYEQYF.

The chain employs TRBV5-1 and TRBJ2-3; 7 bases line up with TRBD2. V lost 4 bases and J lost 5; bases outside the gene matches: 10. The CDR3 has 15 residues. CDR1 and CDR2 (germline): SGHRS, YFSETQ. The CDR3: CASSPFFAGEDTQYF. Written as DNA, the CDR3 is TGCGCCAGCAGCCCCTTTTTCGCGGGAGAAGATACGCAGTATTTT.

The chain carries TRBV20-1 and TRBJ2-1; 9 positions match TRBD1. V shed 3 bases, J shed 7 bases, and the junction held 4 bases outside the gene matches. This CDR3 is 13 amino acids long. The germline V gene has CDR1 DFQATT and CDR2 SNEGSKA (reference sequence). This CDR3 is CSARNRGPNEQFF. DNA of the CDR3: TGCAGTGCTAGGAACAGGGGGCCGAATGAGCAGTTCTTC.

This clonotype has a count of ten or more. The chain links TRBV6-2 or TRBV6-3 to TRBJ2-1; TRBD2 matches 11 bases. V was clipped by 0 bases and J by 5 bases; unmatched bases: 6. This CDR3 region has 17 residues. From germline, CDR1 is MNHEY and CDR2 SVGEGT. CDR3 region: CASSYSPGTSGNNEQFF. The CDR3 DNA reads as TGTGCCAGCAGTTACTCACCCGGGACTAGCGGTAACAATGAGCAGTTCTTC.

This clonotype has a handful of counts. The rearrangement uses TRBV7-9 and TRBJ2-5; D unresolved. Germline V lookup: CDR1 SEHNR, CDR2 FQNEAQ (reference sequence). Deletions cut 2 bases from V and 5 bases from J, with 9 bases between. The CDR3 runs 13 residues. This chain's CDR3 is CASSLHHGETQYF. CDR3 sequence (DNA): TGTGCCAGCAGCTTACACCATGGGGAGACCCAGTACTTC.

This clonotype appeared many times. The J gene is TRBJ2-1, the V gene TRBV15; D gene ambiguous. Germline V gene data show CDR1 as LNHNV and CDR2 as YYDKDF (reference sequence). The CDR3 runs 12 residues. V lost 1 base and J 10 bases, leaving 8 bases between the germline ends. The CDR3 DNA follows: TGTGCCACCAGCAGAGGAATGGCAGAGCAGTTCTTC. It is translated as CATSRGMAEQFF.

This clonotype was counted ten times or more. V and J are TRBV29-1 and TRBJ2-3; maybe TRBD2 (6 bases). The CDR3 extends over 14 amino acids. V dropped 7 bases and J dropped 0 bases, with 14 bases sitting between them. Per germline, CDR1 SQVTM and CDR2 ANQGSEA. The CDR3 spells CSAQLAVSTDTQYF. The CDR3 coding sequence is TGCAGCGCCCAGTTAGCGGTTAGCACAGATACGCAGTATTTT.

This clonotype has a count of ten or more. The chain carries TRBV6-1 and TRBJ1-2; the match to TRBD1 covers 7 bases. The V gene's germline CDR1 is MNHNS and CDR2 SASEGT. This CDR3 comprises 14 residues. The trim removed 6 bases at V and 4 bases at J, leaving 8 bases unmatched. As DNA, the CDR3 is TGTGCCAGCAGCCCAGGGGACAGCTCCTATGGCTACACCTTC. This encodes CASSPGDSSYGYTF.

This chain connects TRBV11-3 to TRBJ2-1; no definite D call. V was trimmed by 5 bases and J by 7 bases, leaving 12 bases between them. The CDR3 extends over 13 amino acids. In germline, CDR1 is SGHNT, CDR2 YENEEA. The CDR3 loop reads CASSLSRINEQFF. CDR3 in DNA: TGTGCCAGCAGCCTATCCCGGATAAATGAGCAGTTCTTC.